This TCR beta chain appears in the sequencing data of a study of T cell repertoires in cytomegalovirus infection. As for the study in general: Recently described HLA-C-restricted plus well-studied HLA-B-restricted CMV epitopes were used. Whole-study findings and limits: The response measured ex vivo was dominated by TCR beta clonotypes (HLA-C-restricted and CMV-specific).

This clonotype appeared a few times. Its antigen is not known. J lost 4 bases, V lost 3 bases, and 7 bases had no gene match. This CDR3 comprises 16 residues. The germline gives CDR1 KGHDR, CDR2 SFDVKD. TCRdb passed the reads through MiXCR, listing each CDR3 protein once. The table has about 55,000 distinct CDR3 sequences, around 20% seen once. This chain uses TRBV24-1 with TRBJ2-3, with 9 bases matching TRBD1. The source material was CD8+ T cells from cultured PBMCs, sampled from culture after CMV antigen stimulation. The source of this sequence is a human donor in good health (CMV status not recorded). Some clones in this sample may be carry-over from other donors' samples. The CDR3 reads CATSDMDRGDADTQYF. In DNA, the CDR3 is TGTGCCACCAGTGATATGGACAGGGGTGACGCAGATACGCAGTATTTT.